The present T cell receptor beta chain was sequenced within a study of cytomegalovirus exposure and HLA in healthy donors (dated by TCRdb to about 2017). Context from the whole study: An earlier analysis of approximately 640 of the donors reported about 290 Gb of sequence data and around 120 million unique TCR beta sequences from some 180 million T cells. Around 330 gigabases of sequencing data and around 85 million unique TCR sequences made up an early release that covered some 640 HLA-typed donors. Roughly five DR-DQ haplotypes were treated as single units for association and clustering because of strong linkage in the cohort. High-throughput TCR immunosequencing, statistical association of individual TCRs with disease status, and machine learning were combined to predict cytomegalovirus infection status. Every repertoire in the discovery cohort had been generated on one and the same sequencing platform. An earlier analysis of nearly 600 of the donors applied high-throughput TCR beta sequencing to assess whether each TCR beta V gene segment acted as functional or pseudogenic. Of the 398 genotyped donors, over 65% fell in the genetic ancestry cluster associated with self-reported Caucasian donors. HLA typing included class I and class II loci at four-digit resolution. A later analysis re-analyzed previously published TCR beta repertoires from hundreds of donors and added high-resolution HLA genotyping to study TCR occurrence patterns. Donor age, sex, ethnicity and CMV serostatus were collected together with the repertoire data. Across approximately 400 genotyped donors of the cohort, an average of roughly 230,000 unique TCR beta nucleotide sequences per donor were sequenced, and 15% to 20% of those sequences were non-productive. Along with the approximately 700-subject first cohort, a separate validation cohort of over a hundred different subjects was used. The number of donors typed differed by locus, with about 629-640 for A, B, C, DRB1 and DQB1, around 500 for DQA1, 600 to 610 for DPA1, and around 450 for DPB1. Rather than using new phenotypic data, the later analysis identified candidate immune exposures from TCR beta sequences and from how often those sequences occurred across donors. Genome-wide SNP genotypes for about three fifths of the 666 donors were used in a later genetic analysis, which treated that subset as a discovery cohort. The study aimed to test whether cataloging public T cell receptors could reveal signatures of past pathogen exposure. The study profiled the T cell repertoires of 500 to 800 subjects by immunosequencing and related them to cytomegalovirus serostatus. Overall results and qualifications from the work: In an earlier analysis of over 550 of the donors, most TCR beta V segments were observed in productive rearrangements about 90% or about 30% of the time, broadly matching IMGT annotations. Roughly uniform sequencing depth across donors was assumed in presence/absence analyses, although this assumption may not hold. In the study, roughly 160 TCR beta chains were listed as associated with cytomegalovirus. The classifier was reported to diagnose cytomegalovirus status with high specificity and sensitivity in both the original and validation cohorts. Only TCR beta chains were sequenced in this cohort, and the absence of alpha or paired-chain data limited detectable features. A further reported finding was that TCR beta sequences accurately predicted the HLA-A and HLA-B alleles for most subjects in the first cohort. Most TCR sequences were seen in very few donors, while some public TCRs were found in many individuals. CMV serostatus was the only immune exposure information available for the cohort. A later analysis reported that several top co-occurrence clusters appeared linked to parvovirus B19, influenza, CMV and Epstein-Barr virus. In a later analysis, TCR association rates were found to vary across HLA loci, with the most associated TCRs seen for DRB1 alleles and the fewest for HLA-C alleles. A few of the identified cytomegalovirus-associated TCR beta chains were confirmed in vitro to be specific for cytomegalovirus antigens. Linkage disequilibrium might explain the correlated functional status among segregating V segments, but an unknown experimental factor could not be excluded. Compared with the approximately 710-donor mean, donors in an Asian-associated ancestry cluster had fewer N-insertions in productive TCRs, according to a later genetic analysis. The 87-base-pair reads could not distinguish some IMGT-functional V segments, including TRBV6-2 and TRBV6-3, so those segments were excluded. V-gene and J-gene trimming of TCR beta chains was associated with a missense DCLRE1C variant in a later genetic analysis, and the association was replicated in an independent cohort. A cluster of highly shared sequence variants was judged likely to be a technical artifact of the sequencing pipeline. At a false discovery rate of 0.05, a later analysis linked about 16,000 TCR beta sequences to specific HLA alleles. HLA typing was unavailable for some donors at each locus, so association tests used only the typed subset. When HLA alleles, especially DR and DQ, strongly co-occurred, attributing TCR associations to individual alleles was difficult. The authors suggested that the approach could potentially be generalized to other disease states and immunological phenotypes. Compared with equally common non-associated chains, HLA-associated TCR beta chains in a later analysis were more clonally expanded and had lower generation probabilities. Because counts were too low, about 18 rarely observed V segments, including chromosome 9 orphons, were excluded from the earlier analysis of fewer than 650 of the donors. Most CMV-associated TCR beta chains appeared to be HLA-restricted in a later analysis, and the HLA associations seemed to be driven largely by CMV exposure.

V and J are truncated by 5 bases and 3 bases respectively, leaving an intervening sequence of 11 bases. For CDR1 and CDR2, the germline V gene lists MGHRA and YSYEKL. The CDR3 numbers 13 residues from cysteine through phenylalanine. The kept DNA is CDR3 alone, 39 bases in frame from the first base. The cohort consisted of 666 healthy bone marrow donors. At the time of sampling, all cohort members were nominally healthy, though unrecorded immune exposures were likely present. The donor was CMV seronegative and belonged to the group of under 400 seronegative cohort members. Each donor provided a peripheral blood sample, and peripheral blood mononuclear cells were used for TCR beta sequencing. The Qiagen DNeasy Blood Extraction Kit was used to extract genomic DNA from the blood cell samples. This clone was seen just once. Its antigen target is currently unknown. Base qualities are not provided; no much larger clone lies one nucleotide away.

The library came from the immunoSEQ multiplex PCR assay. For the multiplex PCR, a mixture combining 60 forward primers for TCR Vbeta segments and 13 reverse primers for TCR Jbeta segments was used. The CDR3 region of rearranged TCR beta genes was amplified from genomic DNA by a multiplex PCR assay. The Illumina HiSeq System was used to sequence the amplified TCR beta libraries as 87-base-pair reads. Per the authors' processing: A later analysis counted 65 million to 90 million unique TCR beta chains across the 640 or so repertoires, and roughly 10 million of these chains were shared by at least two donors. Raw reads were error-corrected and collapsed into unique sequences by a nearest-neighbor algorithm in which closely related sequences were merged to remove PCR and sequencing errors. V, D and J gene segments were assigned by aligning CDR3 sequences to IMGT reference sequences. For a sequence to be retained, a match of at least six nucleotides was required to both a V gene segment and a J gene segment. A rearrangement counted as productive if the CDR3 had no stop codons and remained in frame with V and J, and every other rearrangement counted as non-productive. CDR3 was defined according to IMGT convention as the region running from the second conserved V-encoded cysteine to the conserved J-encoded phenylalanine. The earlier analysis of about 500 of the donors excluded sequences that lacked an unambiguous match to a single V gene segment. In an earlier analysis of some 590 of the donors, a V segment was called functional when productive rearrangements were above 56.7%, and segregating when the standard deviation between donors exceeded 5%. A statistical classification framework was developed to diagnose cytomegalovirus status using the catalog of TCR beta chain sequences. In a later analysis, V and J genes were assigned by comparing TCR nucleotide sequences against IMGT/GENE-DB human TR gene sequences. The TCRdist pipeline was used in a later analysis to assign CDR3 sequences and most-parsimonious VDJ recombination scenarios. In a later analysis, each TCR beta chain was defined by its CDR3 amino acid sequence together with its V-gene family, and reads without a unique V-gene family were excluded. In a later analysis, 450 to 600 highly shared, low-generation-probability nucleotide sequences were removed to address suspected cross-contamination and a sequencing artifact. A later analysis calculated a clonal expansion index for each public chain from normalized within-repertoire ranks of inferred template counts. In a later analysis, generation probabilities were computed using a VDJ recombination model fitted to out-of-frame rearrangements, and the results were checked against IGoR. Hypergeometric tests were used in a later analysis to score TCR-TCR, TCR-HLA and TCR-CMV co-occurrence, with a repertoire-size bias correction applied to the TCR pairs. A later analysis estimated false discovery rates by permuting HLA or CMV assignments 20 times. In a later analysis, co-occurring TCRs were grouped using DBSCAN, and TCRdist sequence similarity was added for clustering within HLA-allele-positive subsets. Repertoires with fewer than 30,000 or more than 120,000 public chains, plus five repertoires with anomalous nucleotide sharing, were excluded from co-occurrence clustering. The table was pulled from immuneACCESS by TCRdb, which kept in-frame rearrangements only. Such tables lose some clones; where checked, under half of the loss comes from unresolved V genes, and the rest has no known cause. D and trimming come from the DNA, and the V and J calls and clone size come from that table. The sample table shows more than 150,000 clones, and less than 90% are seen once. The ten top clones hold around 0.21% of the sample.

The chain is made from TRBV4-1 and TRBJ2-7; confidence is insufficient to name the D gene. The sequencing sample was made of PBMCs. The clonotype was recovered from a girl under two years old in good health and CMV-seronegative. Here the CDR3 is given as CASSGLSNYEQYF. The nucleotide sequence is given as TGCGCCAGCAGCGGGCTATCGAACTACGAGCAGTACTTC.